This TCR beta chain was retrieved from a study of cytomegalovirus exposure and HLA in healthy donors. General study points: TCR beta sequences numbering more than 15,000 were associated with HLA alleles at 0.05 false discovery rate in a later analysis. A later examination showed that TCR association rates differed by HLA locus, with DRB1 most and HLA-C fewest.

As concerns this clone: No antigen is known for it.

This CDR3 is built from 13 residues. In nominal health when sampled, donors likely had unrecorded immune exposures nonetheless. Vbeta (60) and Jbeta (13) primers were used in the PCR. Sequencing used immunoSEQ multiplex PCR; TCRdb keeps in-frame clones, though not all of them. This table holds about 200,000 clones, roughly 80% found once. The sample consisted of PBMCs. The receptor was derived from a girl aged 2 to 9 in good health and CMV-seronegative. The chain is built from TRBV21-1 and TRBJ2-7; the D call of TRBD1 is as the table states it, not checked on the DNA. TRBV21-1 is a pseudogene locus. The chain's CDR3 is CASSIGQNYEQYF. CDR3 sequence (DNA): TGTGCCAGCAGCATTGGACAGAACTACGAGCAGTACTTC.